The 7 T cell receptor beta chains given below trace back to one sample, sequenced in a study of radiation and T cells in renal cell carcinoma. The time point denotes: blood 2 weeks post-SBRT. This sample's treatment: 15 Gy SBRT to primary tumor, nephrectomy 4 weeks later. Method: immunoSEQ multiplex PCR; TCRdb's copy keeps in-frame clones and lacks some. The profile shows 100,000 to 150,000 clones, 88% of them singletons. This specimen was blood, taken from a patient whose treatment included radiotherapy and nephrectomy. These receptors originate from a woman in her seventies with renal cell carcinoma.

Concerning this clone: The same CDR3 can be traced to other DNA sequences in this sample. This chain joins TRBV27 and TRBJ1-1, with D tentatively TRBD1 (6 bases). Germline lookup yields CDR1 MNHEY and CDR2 SMNVEV (reference sequence). CDR3 length: 12 amino acids. The ends were cut back, 3 bases at V and 5 bases at J, with 7 bases in the middle. This CDR3 is CASSFRGTEAFF. The DNA of the CDR3 is TGTGCCAGCAGTTTCAGGGGTACTGAAGCTTTCTTT.

This clone was seen a single time. The chain recombines TRBV30 with TRBJ1-2; a weak D match, TRBD1 (6 bases). Germline lookup yields CDR1 GTSNPN and CDR2 SVGIG (reference sequence). This CDR3 comprises 13 residues. Deletions cut 2 bases from V and 4 bases from J, with 11 bases between. The CDR3 DNA reads TGTGCCTGGAGTCCCAGACAGGTCTATGGCTACACCTTC. Translation gives CAWSPRQVYGYTF.

This clone has only one observation. The CDR3 loop is CASSLVGSSYNSPLHF. CDR3 sequence (DNA): TGTGCCAGCAGCTTGGTGGGGAGCTCCTATAATTCACCCCTCCACTTT. J is TRBJ1-6 and V is TRBV5-6, with no clear D. The CDR3 runs to 16 residues. The V and J ends lost 0 bases and 0 bases respectively, with 7 bases between them. The germline V gene has CDR1 SGHDT and CDR2 YYEEEE.

The CDR3 protein is CASSIGLAGGDEQFF. CDR3 DNA: TGTGCCAGTAGTATAGGACTAGCGGGGGGGGATGAGCAGTTCTTC. The chain recombines TRBV19 with TRBJ2-1; 14 nucleotides agree with TRBD2. V was pared by 1 base and J by 8 bases, with 1 base of the junction left unmatched. Germline V gene sequence: CDR1 LNHDA, CDR2 SQIVND (reference sequence). This CDR3 is built from 15 residues.

V is TRBV4-1 and J is TRBJ2-1; a weak D match, TRBD2 (6 bases). Germline V gene sequence: CDR1 MGHRA, CDR2 YSYEKL. V was pared by 4 bases and J by 0 bases, with 13 bases between. The CDR3 has 16 amino acids. As DNA, the CDR3 is TGCGCCAGCAGCCCATTTGCGGGGAGCTCCTACAATGAGCAGTTCTTC. This encodes CASSPFAGSSYNEQFF.

The V and J genes are TRBV28 and TRBJ1-1, with D possibly TRBD1 on 5 matching bases. The V end was cut by 7 bases, the J end by 5 bases, with 11 bases between. The CDR3 length is 12 residues. CDR1 is MDHEN, CDR2 SYDVKM, per germline. As DNA, the CDR3 is TGTGCCAGCAACCTCAGGGCTACTGAAGCTTTCTTT. This codes for CASNLRATEAFF.

The chain employs TRBV5-1 and TRBJ1-3, with D unclear. V shed 5 bases and J shed 4 bases, with 13 bases lying between them. The CDR3 runs 14 residues. CDR1 is SGHRS and CDR2 is YFSETQ in the germline V gene. The CDR3 loop reads CASRPVGNGNTIYF. The CDR3 DNA reads as TGCGCCAGCAGACCGGTTGGAAACGGAAACACCATATATTTT.